These 3 T cell receptor beta chains originate from one sample sequenced in a study of glioma-infiltrating T cells. Amplification of TCR alpha and beta CDR3 regions from RNA used iRepertoire nested multiplex PCR. Each CDR3 protein is one row after TCRdb ran MiXCR on the multiplex PCR reads. The repertoire holds approximately 89,000 distinct CDR3 sequences, with about a quarter as singletons. The sample taken for sequencing was glioma tissue, nonneoplastic brain tissue, or PBMCs (not recorded which). These receptors all stem from a human donor with low-grade glioma or glioblastoma, undergoing nonglioma brain surgery, or in good health (not recorded which).

This clonotype was detected a few times. J is TRBJ2-5 and V is TRBV5-1; the match to TRBD2 covers 7 bases. Germline trimming cut 3 bases from V and 4 bases from J; bases unmatched to any gene: 6. The CDR3 is made up of 14 amino acids. Germline values: CDR1 SGHRS, CDR2 YFSETQ. CDR3 sequence reads: CASSSLLASETQYF. Here the CDR3 DNA reads TGCGCCAGCAGCTCCCTACTAGCGTCAGAGACCCAGTACTTC.

At least ten counts were recorded for this clonotype. The CDR3 reads CASSDSGQGTFTDTQYF. The CDR3 nucleotides read TGTGCCAGCAGTGATAGCGGACAGGGGACCTTCACAGATACGCAGTATTTT. The rearrangement joins TRBV25-1 to TRBJ2-3; TRBD1 agrees at 9 bases. Per germline, CDR1 MGHDK and CDR2 SYGVNS. The J segment lost 2 bases and the V segment lost 3 bases, leaving 9 bases of the junction unmatched. The CDR3 contains 17 residues.

In its sample, this clonotype was seen many times. This chain connects TRBV5-1 to TRBJ2-3; 7 bases fit TRBD2. The CDR3 consists of 18 residues. After removal of 1 base from V and 3 bases from J, the junction contained 14 bases not matched to a gene. Germline V lookup: CDR1 SGHRS, CDR2 YFSETQ. The CDR3 loop reads CASSLSPPRGRRTDTQYF. DNA for the CDR3: TGCGCCAGCAGCTTGTCTCCCCCACGCGGGAGAAGAACAGATACGCAGTATTTT.